This TCR beta chain appears in the sequencing data of a study of blood T cell repertoires in COVID-19. In the original analysis: Reference gene primer amplification gave nucleated cell count estimates. Method: immunoSEQ multiplex PCR; TCRdb's copy keeps in-frame clones and lacks some. V and J calls plus clone size are reproduced from that table; the DNA served to infer D and trimming. The table includes 200,000 to 250,000 clones, around 86% detected once. The CDR3 spans 18 residues. Trimming pared 5 bases from V and 0 bases from J, leaving 20 bases between. CDR1 is MNHEY and CDR2 is SVGEGT in the germline V gene.

The sequence was collected from a middle-aged man with acute or convalescent COVID-19. The chain carries TRBV6-2 or TRBV6-3 and TRBJ2-4, with D tentatively TRBD1 (6 bases). The sequenced sample was peripheral blood. CDR3 sequence: CASSVRGRSIKAKNIQYF. The DNA for the CDR3 is TGTGCCAGCAGTGTCAGGGGTAGATCAATTAAAGCCAAAAACATTCAGTACTTC.